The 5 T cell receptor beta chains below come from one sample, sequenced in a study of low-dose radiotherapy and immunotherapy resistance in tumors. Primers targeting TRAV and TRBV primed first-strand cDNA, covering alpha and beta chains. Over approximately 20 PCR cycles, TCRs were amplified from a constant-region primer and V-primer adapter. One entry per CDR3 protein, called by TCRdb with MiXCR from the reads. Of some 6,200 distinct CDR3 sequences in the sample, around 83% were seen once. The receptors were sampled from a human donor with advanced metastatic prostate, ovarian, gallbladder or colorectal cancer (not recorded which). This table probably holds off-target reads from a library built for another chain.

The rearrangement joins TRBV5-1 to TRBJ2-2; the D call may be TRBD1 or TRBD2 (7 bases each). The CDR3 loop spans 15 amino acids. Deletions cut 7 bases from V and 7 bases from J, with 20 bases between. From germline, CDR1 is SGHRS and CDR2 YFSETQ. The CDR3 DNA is TGCGCCAGCTCCTGGGAGGGGGCCCCGGACGGGGAGCTGTTTTTT. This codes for CASSWEGAPDGELFF.

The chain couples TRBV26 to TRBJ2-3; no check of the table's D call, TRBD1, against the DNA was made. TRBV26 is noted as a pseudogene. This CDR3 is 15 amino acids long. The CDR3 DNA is TGTGCCAGCAGTTCCCCCGGGACAGCCACAGATACGCAGTATTTT. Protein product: CASSSPGTATDTQYF.

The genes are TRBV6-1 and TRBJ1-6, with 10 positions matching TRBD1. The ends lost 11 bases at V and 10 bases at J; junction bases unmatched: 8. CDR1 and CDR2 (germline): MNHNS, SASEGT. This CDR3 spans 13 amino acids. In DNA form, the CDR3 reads TGTGCCTACGGGACAGGGGTTTCGTCACCCCTCCACTTT. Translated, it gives CAYGTGVSSPLHF.

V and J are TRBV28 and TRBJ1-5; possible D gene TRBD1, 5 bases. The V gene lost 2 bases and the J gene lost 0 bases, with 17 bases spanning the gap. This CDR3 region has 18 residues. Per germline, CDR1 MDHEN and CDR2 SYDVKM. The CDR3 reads CASSLRAGYYNSNQPQHF. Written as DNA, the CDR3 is TGTGCCAGCAGTTTAAGGGCAGGGTACTATAATAGCAATCAGCCCCAGCATTTT.

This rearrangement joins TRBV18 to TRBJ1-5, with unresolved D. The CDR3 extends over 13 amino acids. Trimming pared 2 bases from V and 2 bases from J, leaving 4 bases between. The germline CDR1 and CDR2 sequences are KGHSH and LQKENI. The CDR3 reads CASSPGGNQPQHF. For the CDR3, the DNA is TGTGCCAGCTCACCAGGGGGCAATCAGCCCCAGCATTTT.